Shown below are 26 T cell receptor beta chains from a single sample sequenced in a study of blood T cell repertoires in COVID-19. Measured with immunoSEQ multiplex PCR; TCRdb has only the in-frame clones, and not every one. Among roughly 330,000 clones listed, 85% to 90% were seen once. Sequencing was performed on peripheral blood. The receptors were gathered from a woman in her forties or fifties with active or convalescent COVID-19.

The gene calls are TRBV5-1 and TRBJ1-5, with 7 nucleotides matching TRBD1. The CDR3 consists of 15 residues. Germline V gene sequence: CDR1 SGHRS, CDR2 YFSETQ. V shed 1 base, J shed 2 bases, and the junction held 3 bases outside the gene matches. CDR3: CASSLTGAGNQPQHF. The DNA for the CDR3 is TGCGCCAGCAGCTTGACAGGGGCTGGCAATCAGCCCCAGCATTTT.

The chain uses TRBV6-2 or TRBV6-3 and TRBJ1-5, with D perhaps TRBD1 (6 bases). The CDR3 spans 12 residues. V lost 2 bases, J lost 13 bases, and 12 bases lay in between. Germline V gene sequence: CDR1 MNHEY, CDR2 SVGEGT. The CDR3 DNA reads TGTGCCAGCAGTTACAATACAGGGATACAGCATTTT. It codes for CASSYNTGIQHF.

CDR3: CASSADRAWEQYF. CDR3 nucleotides: TGTGCCAGTAGTGCGGACAGGGCGTGGGAGCAGTACTTC. This chain connects TRBV19 to TRBJ2-7, with TRBD1 matching over 8 bases. Germline V gene lookup returns CDR1 LNHDA and CDR2 SQIVND (reference sequence). The CDR3 contains 13 residues. Trimming cost V 5 bases and J 7 bases; bases outside gene matches: 7.

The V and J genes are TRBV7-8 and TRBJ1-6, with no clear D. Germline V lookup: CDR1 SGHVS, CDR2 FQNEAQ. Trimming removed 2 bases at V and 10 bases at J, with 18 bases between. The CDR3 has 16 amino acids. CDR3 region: CASSLWGGSTPSPLHF. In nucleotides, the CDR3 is TGTGCCAGCAGCTTATGGGGAGGGAGTACTCCCTCACCCCTCCACTTT.

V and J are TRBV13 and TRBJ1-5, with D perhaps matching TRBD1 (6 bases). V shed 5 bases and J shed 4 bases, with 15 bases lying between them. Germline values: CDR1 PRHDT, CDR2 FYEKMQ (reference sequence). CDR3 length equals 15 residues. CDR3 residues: CASSEGGVFNQPQHF. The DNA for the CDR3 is TGTGCCAGCAGCGAGGGGGGGGTCTTTAATCAGCCCCAGCATTTT.

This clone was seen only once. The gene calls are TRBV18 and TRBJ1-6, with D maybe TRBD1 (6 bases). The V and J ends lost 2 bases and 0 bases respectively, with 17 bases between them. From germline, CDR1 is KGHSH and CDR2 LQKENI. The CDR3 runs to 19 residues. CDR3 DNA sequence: TGTGCCAGCTCACCAAGGGGGTCCGGACAGAGCTCCTATAATTCACCCCTCCACTTT. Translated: CASSPRGSGQSSYNSPLHF.

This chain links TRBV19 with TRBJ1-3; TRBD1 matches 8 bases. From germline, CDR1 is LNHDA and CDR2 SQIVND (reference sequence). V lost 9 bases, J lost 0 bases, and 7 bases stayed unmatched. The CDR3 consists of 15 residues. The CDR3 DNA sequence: TGTGCCAGGGGGGACAGGCGGGACTCTGGAAACACCATATATTTT. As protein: CARGDRRDSGNTIYF.

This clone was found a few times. The CDR3 region has the DNA TGTGCCAGCAGCTCCCCCCTAGAAGGGGTCAGGCCCTACGAGCAGTACTTC. It specifies CASSSPLEGVRPYEQYF. The rearrangement uses TRBV7-9 and TRBJ2-7; TRBD1 is a possible D gene (5 bases). CDR1 is SEHNR and CDR2 is FQNEAQ in the germline V gene (reference sequence). V lost 4 bases and J 2 bases, leaving 21 bases between the germline ends. The CDR3 length is 17 residues.

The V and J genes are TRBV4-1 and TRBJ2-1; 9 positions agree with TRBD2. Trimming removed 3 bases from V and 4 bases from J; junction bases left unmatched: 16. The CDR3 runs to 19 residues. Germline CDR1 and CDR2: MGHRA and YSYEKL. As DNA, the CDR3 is TGCGCCAGCAGCCAGGGGAATAGGTACGCGGGAGGGCCATACAATGAGCAGTTCTTC. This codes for CASSQGNRYAGGPYNEQFF.

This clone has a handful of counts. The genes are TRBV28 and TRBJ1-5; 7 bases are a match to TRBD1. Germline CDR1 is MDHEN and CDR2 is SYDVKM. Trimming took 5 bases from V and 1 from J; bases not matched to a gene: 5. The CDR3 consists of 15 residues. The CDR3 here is CASSPPTGSNQPQHF. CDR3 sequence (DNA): TGTGCCAGCAGTCCCCCGACAGGGAGCAATCAGCCCCAGCATTTT. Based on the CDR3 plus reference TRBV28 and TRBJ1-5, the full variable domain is DVKVTQSSRYLVKRTGEKVFLECVQDMDHENMFWYRQDPGLGLRLIYFSYDVKMKEKGDIPEGYSVSREKKERFSLILESASTNQTSMYLCASSPPTGSNQPQHFGDGTRLSIL.

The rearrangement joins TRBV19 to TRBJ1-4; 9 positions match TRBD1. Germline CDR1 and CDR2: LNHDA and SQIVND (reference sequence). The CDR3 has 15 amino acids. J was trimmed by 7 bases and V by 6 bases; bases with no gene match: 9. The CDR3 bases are TGTGCCAGTAGGGGGACAGGGTATCCTTCTGAAAAACTGTTTTTT. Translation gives CASRGTGYPSEKLFF.

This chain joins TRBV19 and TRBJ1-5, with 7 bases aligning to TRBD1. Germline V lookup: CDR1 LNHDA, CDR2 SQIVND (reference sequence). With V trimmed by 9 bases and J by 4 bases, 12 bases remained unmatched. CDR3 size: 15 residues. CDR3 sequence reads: CASETGTAINQPQHF. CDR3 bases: TGTGCCAGCGAGACGGGGACAGCGATTAATCAGCCCCAGCATTTT.

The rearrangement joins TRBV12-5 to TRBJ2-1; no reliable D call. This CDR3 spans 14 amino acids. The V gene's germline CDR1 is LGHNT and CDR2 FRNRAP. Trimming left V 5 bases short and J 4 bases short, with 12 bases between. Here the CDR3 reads CASGNSGLYNEQFF. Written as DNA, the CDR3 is TGTGCTAGTGGTAACTCCGGGTTATACAATGAGCAGTTCTTC.

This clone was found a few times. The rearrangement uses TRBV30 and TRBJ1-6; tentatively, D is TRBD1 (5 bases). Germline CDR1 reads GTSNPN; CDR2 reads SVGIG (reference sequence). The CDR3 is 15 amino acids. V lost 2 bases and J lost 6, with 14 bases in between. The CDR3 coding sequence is TGTGCCTGGAGTTCTTTCGGGGGAAGTAATTCACCCCTCCACTTT. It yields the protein CAWSSFGGSNSPLHF. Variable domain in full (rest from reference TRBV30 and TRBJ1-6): SQTIHQWPATLVQPVGSPLSLECTVEGTSNPNLYWYRQAAGRGLQLLFYSVGIGQISSEVPQNLSASRPQDRQFILSSKKLLLSDSGFYLCAWSSFGGSNSPLHFGNGTRLTVT.

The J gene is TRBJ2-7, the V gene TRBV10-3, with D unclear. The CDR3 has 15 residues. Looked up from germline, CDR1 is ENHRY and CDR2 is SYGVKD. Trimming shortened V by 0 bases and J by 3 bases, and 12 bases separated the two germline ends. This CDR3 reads CAISESAPNLYEQYF. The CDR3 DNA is TGTGCCATCAGTGAGTCGGCACCGAACCTCTACGAGCAGTACTTC.

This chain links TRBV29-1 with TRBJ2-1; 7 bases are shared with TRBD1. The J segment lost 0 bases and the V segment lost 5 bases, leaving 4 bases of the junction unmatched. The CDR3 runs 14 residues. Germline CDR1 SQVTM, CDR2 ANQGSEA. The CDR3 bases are TGCAGCGTTTTTAGGACAGGCTCCTACAATGAGCAGTTCTTC. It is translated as CSVFRTGSYNEQFF.

The CDR3 nucleotides read TGTGCCAGCAGCTTAGCGCGTTTACAGGGCTCTGGAAACACCATATATTTT. It codes for CASSLARLQGSGNTIYF. The chain employs TRBV7-2 and TRBJ1-3, with D tentatively TRBD1 (6 bases). Germline-derived CDR1 and CDR2 are SGHTA and FQGNSA. This CDR3 is 17 amino acids long. V gave up 0 bases and J gave up 0 bases, with 12 bases separating them.

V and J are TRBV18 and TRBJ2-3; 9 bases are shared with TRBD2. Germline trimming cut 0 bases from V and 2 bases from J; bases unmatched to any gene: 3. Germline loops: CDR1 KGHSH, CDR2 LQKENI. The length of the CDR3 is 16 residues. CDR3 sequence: CASSPPSGGYTDTQYF. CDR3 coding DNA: TGTGCCAGCTCACCACCTAGCGGGGGATACACAGATACGCAGTATTTT.

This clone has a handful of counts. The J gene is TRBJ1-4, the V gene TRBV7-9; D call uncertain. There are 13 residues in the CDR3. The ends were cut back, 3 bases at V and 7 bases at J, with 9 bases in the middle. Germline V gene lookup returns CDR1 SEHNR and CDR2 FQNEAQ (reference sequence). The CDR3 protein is CASSFPGSEKLFF. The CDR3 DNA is TGTGCCAGCAGCTTCCCAGGTTCTGAAAAACTGTTTTTT. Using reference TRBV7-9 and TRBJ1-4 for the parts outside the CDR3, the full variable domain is DTGVSQNPRHKITKRGQNVTFRCDPISEHNRLYWYRQTLGQGPEFLTYFQNEAQLEKSRLLSDRFSAERPKGSFSTLEIQRTEQGDSAMYLCASSFPGSEKLFFGSGTQLSVL.

The CDR3 sequence: CASSRDREGTYNEQFF. Written as DNA, the CDR3 is TGTGCCAGTAGTCGCGACAGGGAAGGCACCTACAATGAGCAGTTCTTC. The chain has TRBV19 and TRBJ2-1; 7 bases are shared with TRBD1. The V gene end was trimmed by 5 bases and the J gene end by 2 bases; junction bases not matched to a gene: 9. Germline CDR1 is LNHDA and CDR2 is SQIVND (reference sequence). The CDR3 covers 16 residues.

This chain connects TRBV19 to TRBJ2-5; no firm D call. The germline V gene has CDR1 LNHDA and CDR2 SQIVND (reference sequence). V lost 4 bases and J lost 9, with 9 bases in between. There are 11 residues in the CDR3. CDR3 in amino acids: CASSSGEAQYF. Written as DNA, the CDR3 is TGTGCCAGTAGTAGCGGTGAGGCCCAGTACTTC.

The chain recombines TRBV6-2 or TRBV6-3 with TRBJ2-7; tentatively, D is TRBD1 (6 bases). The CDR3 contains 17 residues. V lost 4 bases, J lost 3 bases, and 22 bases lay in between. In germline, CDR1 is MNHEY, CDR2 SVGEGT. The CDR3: CASSSSRPGQNYYEQYF. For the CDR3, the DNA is TGTGCCAGCAGTTCGTCGAGGCCCGGACAGAACTACTACGAGCAGTACTTC.

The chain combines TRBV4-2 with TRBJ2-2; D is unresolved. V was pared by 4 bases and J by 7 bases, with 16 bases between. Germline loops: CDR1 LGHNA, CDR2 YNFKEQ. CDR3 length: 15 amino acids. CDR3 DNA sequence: TGTGCCAGCAGCCGAGAGTGGAGAATGGGCGGGGAGCTGTTTTTT. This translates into CASSREWRMGGELFF.

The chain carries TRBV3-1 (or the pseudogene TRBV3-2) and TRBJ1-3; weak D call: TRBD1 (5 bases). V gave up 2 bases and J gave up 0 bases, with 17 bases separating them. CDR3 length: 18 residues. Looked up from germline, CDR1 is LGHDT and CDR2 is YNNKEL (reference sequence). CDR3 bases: TGTGCCAGCAGCCAAAGTCGGCCAGGGCGTAACTCTGGAAACACCATATATTTT. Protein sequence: CASSQSRPGRNSGNTIYF.

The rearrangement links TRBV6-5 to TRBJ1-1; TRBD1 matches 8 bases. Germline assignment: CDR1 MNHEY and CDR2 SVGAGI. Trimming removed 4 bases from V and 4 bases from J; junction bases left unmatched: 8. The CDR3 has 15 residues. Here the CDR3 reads CASSFRQGMATEAFF. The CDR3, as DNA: TGTGCCAGCAGTTTCCGACAGGGGATGGCCACTGAAGCTTTCTTT.

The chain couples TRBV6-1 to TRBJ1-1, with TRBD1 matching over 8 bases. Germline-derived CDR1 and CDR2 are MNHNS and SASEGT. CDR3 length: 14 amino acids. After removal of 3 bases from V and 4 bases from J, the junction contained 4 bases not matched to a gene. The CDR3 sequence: CASSDHRGFTEAFF. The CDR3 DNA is TGTGCCAGCAGTGACCACAGGGGGTTCACTGAAGCTTTCTTT.